This T cell receptor (beta chain) was identified during a study of T cell responses to AZD1222 COVID-19 vaccine. Overall study results and limits: Nearly half of unique spike-specific TCRs reportedly avoided B.1.351 and B.1.1.7 mutated regions. Clonal diversity was possibly underestimated, and white British individuals and females predominated among donors. Dominant CD4 TCR responses targeted spike regions 160-218 and 743-854.

Remarks on this clone: The antigen is not known.

The repertoire was sequenced with immunoSEQ multiplex PCR; TCRdb's copy has only in-frame clones and lacks some. The table shows approximately 150,000 clones, with roughly 94% occurring only once. CDR3 size: 10 residues. The germline V gene has CDR1 MDHEN and CDR2 SYDVKM. V was cut by 8 bases and J by 6 bases, with 7 bases left in between. This sequence joins TRBV28 and TRBJ1-2; unclear D gene. The TCR was taken from an adult who received the AZD1222 COVID-19 vaccine. The specimen comprised peripheral blood, sampled 28 days after the second AZD1222 dose. CDR3 DNA: TGTGCCAGCCGGGAGAATGGCTACACCTTC. Translated, it gives CASRENGYTF.